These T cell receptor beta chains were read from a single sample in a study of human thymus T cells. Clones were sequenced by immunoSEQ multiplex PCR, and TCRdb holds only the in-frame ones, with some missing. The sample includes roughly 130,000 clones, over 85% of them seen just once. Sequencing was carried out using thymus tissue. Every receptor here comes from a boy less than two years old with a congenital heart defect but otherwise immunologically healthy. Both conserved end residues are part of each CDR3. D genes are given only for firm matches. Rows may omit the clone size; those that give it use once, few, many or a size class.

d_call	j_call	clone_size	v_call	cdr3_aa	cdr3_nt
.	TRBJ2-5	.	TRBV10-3	CAISESPRETQYF	TGTGCCATCAGTGAGTCGCCTCGAGAGACCCAGTACTTC
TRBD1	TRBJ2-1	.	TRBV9	CASSATNTGGHEQFF	TGTGCCAGCAGCGCCACTAATACAGGGGGCCATGAGCAGTTCTTC
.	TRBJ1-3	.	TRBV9	CASSVGQNSGNTIYF	TGTGCCAGCAGCGTAGGTCAGAACTCTGGAAACACCATATATTTT
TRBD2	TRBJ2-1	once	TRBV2	CASSEKAGGSLSYNEQFF	TGTGCCAGCAGTGAGAAAGCGGGGGGCTCCCTCTCCTACAATGAGCAGTTCTTC
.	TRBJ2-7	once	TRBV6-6	CASSYGFYEQYF	TGTGCCAGCAGTTACGGCTTCTACGAGCAGTACTTC
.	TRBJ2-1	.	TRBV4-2	CASSPLLRGAVHNEQFF	TGTGCCAGCAGCCCGCTGCTCCGGGGGGCGGTTCACAATGAGCAGTTCTTC
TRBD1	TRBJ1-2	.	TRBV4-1	CASSTTGGNGYTF	TGCGCCAGCAGCACAACAGGGGGCAATGGCTACACCTTC
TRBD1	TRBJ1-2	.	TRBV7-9	CASSLTLASTGVIDGYTF	TGTGCCAGCAGCTTAACTCTAGCTTCTACAGGGGTCATTGACGGCTACACCTTC
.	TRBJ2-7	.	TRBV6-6	CASSPRQVSHEQYF	TGTGCCAGCAGTCCGCGACAGGTATCCCACGAGCAGTACTTC
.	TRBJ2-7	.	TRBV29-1	CSVCDQTAVYEQYF	TGCAGCGTCTGCGATCAAACGGCCGTCTACGAGCAGTACTTC
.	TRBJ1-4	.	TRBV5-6	CASSRQPTNEKLFF	TGTGCCAGCAGTCGACAGCCAACTAATGAAAAACTGTTTTTT
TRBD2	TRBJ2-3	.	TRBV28	CASRGGGGTDTQYF	TGTGCCAGCAGGGGCGGGGGGGGCACAGATACGCAGTATTTT
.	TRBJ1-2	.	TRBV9	CASSVGGFHYGYTF	TGTGCCAGCAGCGTAGGAGGTTTCCACTATGGCTACACCTTC
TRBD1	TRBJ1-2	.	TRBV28	CASSPGTGKNYGYTF	TGTGCCAGCAGTCCAGGGACAGGGAAAAACTATGGCTACACCTTC
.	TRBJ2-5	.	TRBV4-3	CASSQDLTAGLGETQYF	TGCGCCAGCAGCCAAGATCTAACAGCGGGCTTGGGAGAGACCCAGTACTTC
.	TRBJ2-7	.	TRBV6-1	CASSESHEQYF	TGTGCCAGCAGTGAATCACACGAGCAGTACTTC
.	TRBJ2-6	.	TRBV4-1	CASRGYGANVLTF	TGCGCCAGCAGGGGGTACGGGGCCAACGTCCTGACTTTC
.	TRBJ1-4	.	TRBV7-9	CASSLGGFEGRGMFF	TGTGCCAGCAGCTTAGGCGGATTTGAGGGGCGAGGGATGTTTTTT
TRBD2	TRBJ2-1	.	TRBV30	CAWSPLAGGYNEQFF	TGTGCCTGGAGCCCCCTAGCGGGGGGGTACAATGAGCAGTTCTTC
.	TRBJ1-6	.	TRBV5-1	CASSPTGIRAPYNSPLHF	TGCGCCAGCAGTCCTACAGGGATTCGAGCACCCTATAATTCACCCCTCCACTTT
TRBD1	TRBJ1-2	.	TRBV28	CASIPTDRGYGYTF	TGTGCCAGCATTCCGACGGACAGGGGGTATGGCTACACCTTC
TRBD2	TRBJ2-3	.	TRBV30	CAWSVPSGGRDTQYF	TGTGCCTGGAGTGTACCTAGCGGGGGGAGAGATACGCAGTATTTT
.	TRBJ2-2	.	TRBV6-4	CASKGPHTGELFF	TGTGCCAGCAAAGGACCCCACACCGGGGAGCTGTTTTTT
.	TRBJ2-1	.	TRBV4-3	CASSHASQGHNEQFF	TGCGCCAGCAGCCATGCCTCACAGGGCCACAATGAGCAGTTCTTC
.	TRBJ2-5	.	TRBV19	CASSQNKGTETQYF	TGTGCCAGTAGTCAAAACAAGGGTACGGAGACCCAGTACTTC
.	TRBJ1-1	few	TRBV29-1	CSVGGDTEAFF	TGCAGCGTTGGGGGGGACACTGAAGCTTTCTTT
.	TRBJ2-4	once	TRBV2	CASSGMKRGRENIQYF	TGTGCCAGCAGTGGAATGAAGAGGGGTAGGGAAAACATTCAGTACTTC
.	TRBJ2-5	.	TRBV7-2	CASSLSIQETQYF	TGTGCCAGCAGCTTATCCATCCAAGAGACCCAGTACTTC